What follows are 13 T cell receptor beta chains derived from one specimen sequenced in a study of CD8 T cells in Susac syndrome. Random hexamers primed reverse transcription of roughly 0.5 to 1 ug RNA. TCRdb used MiXCR to reprocess the immunoSEQ multiplex PCR reads, holding one entry per CDR3 protein. The sample consists of around 230,000 distinct CDR3 sequences, about 96% of them appearing once. The specimen was CD4+ T cells from PBMCs. The source is a human donor with Susac syndrome.

The chain joins TRBV5-1 to TRBJ2-4; no clear D. This CDR3 region has 16 residues. The V end was cut by 0 bases, the J end by 2 bases, with 12 bases between. Germline V gene lookup returns CDR1 SGHRS and CDR2 YFSETQ. The CDR3 loop reads CASSLGWSGTKNIQYF. The CDR3 DNA reads TGCGCCAGCAGCTTGGGGTGGAGTGGGACCAAAAACATTCAGTACTTC.

This chain joins TRBV30 and TRBJ2-3; no clear D gene. The CDR3 length is 15 residues. V dropped 0 bases and J dropped 0 bases, with 10 bases sitting between them. Germline lookup yields CDR1 GTSNPN and CDR2 SVGIG (reference sequence). CDR3 DNA: TGTGCCTGGAGTGTAAGATTGACTAGCACAGATACGCAGTATTTT. Its translation: CAWSVRLTSTDTQYF.

The chain employs TRBV2 and TRBJ2-5; 9 bases align to TRBD1. V lost 8 bases, J lost 4 bases, and 5 bases stayed unmatched. The CDR3 totals 13 residues. The germline CDR1 and CDR2 sequences are SNHLY and FYNNEI. The CDR3 sequence is CASGGQGVETQYF. In DNA form, the CDR3 reads TGTGCCAGCGGGGGACAGGGTGTAGAGACCCAGTACTTC.

V usage is TRBV4-2 and J usage is TRBJ2-5; TRBD1 matches 9 bases. The CDR3 sequence is 16 residues long. In germline, CDR1 is LGHNA, CDR2 YNFKEQ. The V segment lost 2 bases and the J segment 5 bases; nucleotides outside the gene matches: 9. The CDR3 is CASSQRGQGNFETQYF. CDR3 DNA sequence: TGTGCCAGCAGCCAAAGAGGACAGGGGAATTTCGAGACCCAGTACTTC.

This chain uses TRBV19 with TRBJ1-2; 9 bases align to TRBD1. This CDR3 contains 15 residues. V dropped 4 bases and J dropped 7; count of bases not matched to a gene: 10. CDR1 is LNHDA and CDR2 is SQIVND in the germline V gene (reference sequence). The CDR3 spells CASSTLDRGDSGYTF. The CDR3 DNA follows: TGTGCCAGTAGTACTCTGGACAGGGGTGATAGTGGCTACACCTTC. The full variable domain, with the rest looked up from reference TRBV19 and TRBJ1-2, is DGGITQSPKYLFRKEGQNVTLSCEQNLNHDAMYWYRQDPGQGLRLIYYSQIVNDFQKGDIAEGYSVSREKKESFPLTVTSAQKNPTAFYLCASSTLDRGDSGYTFGSGTRLTVV.

V usage is TRBV7-9 and J usage is TRBJ1-1; no firm D call. CDR1 and CDR2 (germline): SEHNR, FQNEAQ (reference sequence). The CDR3 has 13 amino acids. The ends were cut back, 1 base at V and 3 bases at J, with 6 bases in the middle. The CDR3 sequence is CASSLDGDTEAFF. The CDR3 DNA is TGTGCCAGCAGCTTAGATGGGGACACTGAAGCTTTCTTT.

This chain joins TRBV29-1 and TRBJ2-1; TRBD2 aligns across 9 bases. The J segment lost 4 bases and the V segment lost 4 bases, leaving 8 bases of the junction unmatched. The germline gives CDR1 SQVTM, CDR2 ANQGSEA. This CDR3 region has 15 residues. The CDR3 is CSVVGAGGSYNEQFF. The CDR3 bases are TGCAGCGTTGTTGGGGCGGGAGGGTCTTACAATGAGCAGTTCTTC.

The rearrangement joins TRBV29-1 to TRBJ1-2; maybe TRBD1 (6 bases). CDR3 length equals 12 residues. Trimming stripped 7 bases from V and 3 bases from J, with 12 bases between. Germline V gene sequence: CDR1 SQVTM, CDR2 ANQGSEA. In DNA, the CDR3 is TGCAGCGGTGAGGGGGTACACTATGGCTACACCTTC. Translated: CSGEGVHYGYTF. Complete variable domain (other parts from reference TRBV29-1 and TRBJ1-2): SAVISQKPSRDICQRGTSLTIQCQVDSQVTMMFWYRQQPGQSLTLIATANQGSEATYESGFVIDKFPISRPNLTFSTLTVSNMSPEDSSIYLCSGEGVHYGYTFGSGTRLTVV.

The CDR3, as DNA: TGTGCCAGCAGTTTACGTCTAGCGGAATACAATGAGCAGTTCTTC. It is translated as CASSLRLAEYNEQFF. The chain couples TRBV12-3 or TRBV12-4 to TRBJ2-1; 7 bases line up with TRBD2. Unmatched junction bases numbered 5, after V lost 2 bases and J lost 4 bases. This CDR3 spans 15 amino acids.

J is TRBJ1-1 and V is TRBV3-1; D gene uncertain. CDR3 size: 14 residues. Per germline, CDR1 LGHDT and CDR2 YNNKEL (reference sequence). The ends were cut back, 5 bases at V and 5 bases at J, with 15 bases in the middle. The CDR3 reads CASSSREGGTEAFF. The CDR3, as DNA: TGTGCCAGCAGCTCCCGGGAGGGTGGGACTGAAGCTTTCTTT. The full variable domain, rest sourced from reference TRBV3-1 and TRBJ1-1, is DTAVSQTPKYLVTQMGNDKSIKCEQNLGHDTMYWYKQDSKKFLKIMFSYNNKELIINETVPNRFSPKSPDKAHLNLHINSLELGDSAVYFCASSSREGGTEAFFGQGTRLTVV.

The chain links TRBV5-1 to TRBJ2-5; 14 positions match TRBD2. The CDR3 is 17 amino acids. With V trimmed by 2 bases and J by 4 bases, 7 bases remained unmatched. In germline, CDR1 is SGHRS, CDR2 YFSETQ. The CDR3 sequence is CASSLAGLAGDGETQYF. CDR3 nucleotide sequence: TGCGCCAGCAGCTTAGCGGGACTAGCGGGAGATGGAGAGACCCAGTACTTC.

The CDR3 is CASSRGSGTDTQYF. The CDR3 coding sequence is TGCGCCAGCAGCCGGGGGTCGGGCACAGATACGCAGTATTTT. The genes are TRBV4-1 and TRBJ2-3; TRBD1 or TRBD2 may be the D gene (5 bases each). V shed 4 bases and J shed 1 base, with 9 bases lying between them. The length of the CDR3 is 14 residues. Per the germline V gene, CDR1 is MGHRA and CDR2 is YSYEKL.

This chain joins TRBV7-3 and TRBJ2-5; D possibly corresponds to TRBD2 (6 bases). With 2 bases removed from V and 5 bases from J, the gap between germline ends came to 12 bases. From germline, CDR1 is SGHTA and CDR2 FQGTGA. The CDR3 sequence is 14 residues long. The CDR3 DNA sequence: TGTGCCAGCAGCTTAGGCGGGAAGAAGGAGACCCAGTACTTC. Translation gives CASSLGGKKETQYF. Together with reference TRBV7-3 and TRBJ2-5, the CDR3 gives the full variable domain: GAGVSQTPSNKVTEKGKYVELRCDPISGHTALYWYRQSLGQGPEFLIYFQGTGAADDSGLPNDRFFAVRPEGSVSTLKIQRTERGDSAVYLCASSLGGKKETQYFGPGTRLLVL.